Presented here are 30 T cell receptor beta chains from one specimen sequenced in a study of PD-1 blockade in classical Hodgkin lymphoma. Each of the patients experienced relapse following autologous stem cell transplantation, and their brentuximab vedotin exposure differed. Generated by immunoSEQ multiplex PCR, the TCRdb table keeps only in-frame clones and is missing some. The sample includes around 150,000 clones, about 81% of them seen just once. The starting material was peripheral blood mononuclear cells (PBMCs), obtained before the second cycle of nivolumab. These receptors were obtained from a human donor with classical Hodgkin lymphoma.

CDR3 protein: CASGGRSTDTQYF. DNA for the CDR3: TGTGCCAGCGGGGGTCGTAGCACAGATACGCAGTATTTT. This sequence joins TRBV6-5 and TRBJ2-3; D possibly matches TRBD1 or TRBD2 (5 bases each). The CDR3 extends over 13 amino acids. Germline V gives CDR1 MNHEY, CDR2 SVGAGI. The ends were cut back, 8 bases at V and 0 bases at J, with 9 bases in the middle.

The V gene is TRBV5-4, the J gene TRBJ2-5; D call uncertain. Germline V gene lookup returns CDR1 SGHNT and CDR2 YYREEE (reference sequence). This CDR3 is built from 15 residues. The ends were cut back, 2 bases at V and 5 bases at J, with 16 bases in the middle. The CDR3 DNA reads TGTGCCAGCAGCTTTGGGGAAGACACAATGGAGACCCAGTACTTC. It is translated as CASSFGEDTMETQYF.

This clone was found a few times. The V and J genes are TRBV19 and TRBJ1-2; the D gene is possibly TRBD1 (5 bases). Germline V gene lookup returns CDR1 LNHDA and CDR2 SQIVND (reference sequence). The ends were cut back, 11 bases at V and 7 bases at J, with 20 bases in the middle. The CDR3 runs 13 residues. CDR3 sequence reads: CAAGEGAGRGYTF. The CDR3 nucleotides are TGTGCCGCAGGAGAAGGGGCAGGGCGTGGCTACACCTTC.

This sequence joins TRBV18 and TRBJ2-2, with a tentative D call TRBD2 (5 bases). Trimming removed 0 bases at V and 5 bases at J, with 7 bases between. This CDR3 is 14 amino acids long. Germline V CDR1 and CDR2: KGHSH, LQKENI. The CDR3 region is CASSPPWETGELFF. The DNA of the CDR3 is TGTGCCAGCTCACCACCGTGGGAGACCGGGGAGCTGTTTTTT.

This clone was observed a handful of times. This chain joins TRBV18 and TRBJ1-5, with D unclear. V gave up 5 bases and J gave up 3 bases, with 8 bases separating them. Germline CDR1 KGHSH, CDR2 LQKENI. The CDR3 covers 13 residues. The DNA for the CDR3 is TGTGCCAGCTCAGGAGGAGCCAATCAGCCCCAGCATTTT. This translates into CASSGGANQPQHF.

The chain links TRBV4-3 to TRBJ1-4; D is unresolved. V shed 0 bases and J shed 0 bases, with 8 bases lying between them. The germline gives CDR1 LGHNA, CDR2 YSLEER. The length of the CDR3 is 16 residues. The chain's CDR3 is CASSQDVAPTNEKLFF. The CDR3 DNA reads TGCGCCAGCAGCCAAGATGTGGCCCCAACTAATGAAAAACTGTTTTTT.

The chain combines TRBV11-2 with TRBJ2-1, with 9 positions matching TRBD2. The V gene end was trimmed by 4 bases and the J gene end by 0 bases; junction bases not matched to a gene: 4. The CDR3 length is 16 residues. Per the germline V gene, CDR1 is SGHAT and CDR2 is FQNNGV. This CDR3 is CASSSLAGLSYNEQFF. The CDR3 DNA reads TGTGCCAGCAGCTCCCTAGCGGGACTCTCCTACAATGAGCAGTTCTTC.

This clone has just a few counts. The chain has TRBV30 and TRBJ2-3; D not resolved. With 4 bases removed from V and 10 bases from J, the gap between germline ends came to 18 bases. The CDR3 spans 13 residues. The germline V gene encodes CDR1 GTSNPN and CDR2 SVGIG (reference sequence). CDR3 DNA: TGTGCCTGGACCGTAAACGCCCTCTCTCCGCAGTATTTT. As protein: CAWTVNALSPQYF.

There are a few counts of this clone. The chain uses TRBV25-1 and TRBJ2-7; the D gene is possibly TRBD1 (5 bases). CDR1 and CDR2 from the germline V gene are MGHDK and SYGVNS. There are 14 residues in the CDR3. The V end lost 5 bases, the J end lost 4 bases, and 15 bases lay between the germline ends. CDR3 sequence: CASSPSQVRYEQYF. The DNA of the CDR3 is TGTGCCAGCAGTCCCTCACAGGTACGGTACGAGCAGTACTTC.

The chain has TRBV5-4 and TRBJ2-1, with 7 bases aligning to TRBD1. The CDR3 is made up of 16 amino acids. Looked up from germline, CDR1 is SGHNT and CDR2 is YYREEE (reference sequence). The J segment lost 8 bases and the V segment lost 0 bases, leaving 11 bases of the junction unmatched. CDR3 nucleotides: TGTGCCAGCAGCTTGGCCCCGGGACAGTCTCGAGATGAGCAGTTCTTC. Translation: CASSLAPGQSRDEQFF.

In nucleotides, the CDR3 is TGTGCCAGCTCAGACAGCCATGCGGTTCAGTACTTC. Protein: CASSDSHAVQYF. This chain connects TRBV7-9 to TRBJ2-4, with D tentatively TRBD1 (5 bases). Germline CDR1 is SEHNR and CDR2 is FQNEAQ (reference sequence). The V end lost 8 bases, the J end lost 11 bases, and 16 bases lay between the germline ends. The CDR3 sequence is 12 residues long.

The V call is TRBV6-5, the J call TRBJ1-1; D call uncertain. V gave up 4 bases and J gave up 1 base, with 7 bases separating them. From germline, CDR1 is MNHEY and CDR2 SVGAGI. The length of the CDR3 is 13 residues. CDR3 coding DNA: TGTGCCAGCAGTTCAGACAAGAACACTGAAGCTTTCTTT. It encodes CASSSDKNTEAFF.

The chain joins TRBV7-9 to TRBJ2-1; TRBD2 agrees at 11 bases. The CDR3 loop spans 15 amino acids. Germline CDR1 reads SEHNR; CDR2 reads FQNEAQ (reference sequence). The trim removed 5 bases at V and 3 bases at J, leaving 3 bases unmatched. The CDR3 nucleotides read TGTGCCAGCAGCAACCTAGCGGGGGGCTACAATGAGCAGTTCTTC. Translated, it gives CASSNLAGGYNEQFF.

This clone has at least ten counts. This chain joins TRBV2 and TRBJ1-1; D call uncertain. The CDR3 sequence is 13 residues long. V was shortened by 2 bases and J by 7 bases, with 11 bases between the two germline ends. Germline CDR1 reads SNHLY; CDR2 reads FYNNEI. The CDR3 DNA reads TGTGCCAGCAGTGAATTGAGAACAAGTGAAGCTTTCTTT. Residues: CASSELRTSEAFF.

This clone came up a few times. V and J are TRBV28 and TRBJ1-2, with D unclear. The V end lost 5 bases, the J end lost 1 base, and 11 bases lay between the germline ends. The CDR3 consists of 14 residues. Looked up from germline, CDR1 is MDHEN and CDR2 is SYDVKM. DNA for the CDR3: TGTGCCAGCAGTGAGGGTGGAGGTAACTATGGCTACACCTTC. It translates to CASSEGGGNYGYTF.

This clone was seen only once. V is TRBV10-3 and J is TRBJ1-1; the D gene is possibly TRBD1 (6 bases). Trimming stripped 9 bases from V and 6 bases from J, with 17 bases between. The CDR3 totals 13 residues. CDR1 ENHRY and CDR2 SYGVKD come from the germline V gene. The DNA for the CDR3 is TGTGCCATTCAACAGGGTAACTACGCTGAAGCTTTCTTT. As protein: CAIQQGNYAEAFF.

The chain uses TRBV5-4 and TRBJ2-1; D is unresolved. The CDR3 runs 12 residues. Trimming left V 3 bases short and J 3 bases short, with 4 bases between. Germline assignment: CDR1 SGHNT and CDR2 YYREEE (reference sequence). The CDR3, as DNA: TGTGCCAGCAGCTGGGACTACAATGAGCAGTTCTTC. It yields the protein CASSWDYNEQFF. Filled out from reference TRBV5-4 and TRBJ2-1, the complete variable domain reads ETGVTQSPTHLIKTRGQQVTLRCSSQSGHNTVSWYQQALGQGPQFIFQYYREEENGRGNFPPRFSGLQFPNYSSELNVNALELDDSALYLCASSWDYNEQFFGPGTRLTVL.

Written as DNA, the CDR3 is TGTGCCAGCAGGATAGCGGGGGGGCTTAACAATGAGCAGTTCTTC. This encodes CASRIAGGLNNEQFF. The chain uses TRBV6-1 and TRBJ2-1, with 11 positions matching TRBD2. Germline CDR1 reads MNHNS; CDR2 reads SASEGT. The CDR3 length is 15 residues. V lost 6 bases to trimming and J lost 5 bases; unmatched junction nucleotides: 6.

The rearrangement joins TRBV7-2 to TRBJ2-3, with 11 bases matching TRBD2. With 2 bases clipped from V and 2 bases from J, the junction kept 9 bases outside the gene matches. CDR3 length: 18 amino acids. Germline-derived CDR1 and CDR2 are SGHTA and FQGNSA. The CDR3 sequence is CASSLPRLAGLLTDTQYF. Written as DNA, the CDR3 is TGTGCCAGCAGCTTACCTCGACTAGCGGGACTGCTCACAGATACGCAGTATTTT.

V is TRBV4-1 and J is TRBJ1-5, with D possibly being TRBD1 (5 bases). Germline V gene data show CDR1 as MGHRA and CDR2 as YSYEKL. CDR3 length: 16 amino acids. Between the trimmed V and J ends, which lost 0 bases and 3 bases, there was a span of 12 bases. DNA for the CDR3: TGCGCCAGCAGCCAAGATCGGGCAGGGTCCAATCAGCCCCAGCATTTT. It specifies CASSQDRAGSNQPQHF.

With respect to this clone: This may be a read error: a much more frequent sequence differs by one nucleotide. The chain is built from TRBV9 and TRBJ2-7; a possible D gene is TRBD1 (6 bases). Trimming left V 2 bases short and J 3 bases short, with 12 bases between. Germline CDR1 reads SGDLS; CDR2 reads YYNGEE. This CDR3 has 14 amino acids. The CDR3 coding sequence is TGTGCCAGCAGCGTTGGACAGAAACTCTACGAGCAGTACTTC. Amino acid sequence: CASSVGQKLYEQYF. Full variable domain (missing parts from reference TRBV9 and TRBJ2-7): DSGVTQTPKHLITATGQRVTLRCSPRSGDLSVYWYQQSLDQGLQFLIQYYNGEERAKGNILERFSAQQFPDLHSELNLSSLELGDSALYFCASSVGQKLYEQYFGPGTRLTVT.

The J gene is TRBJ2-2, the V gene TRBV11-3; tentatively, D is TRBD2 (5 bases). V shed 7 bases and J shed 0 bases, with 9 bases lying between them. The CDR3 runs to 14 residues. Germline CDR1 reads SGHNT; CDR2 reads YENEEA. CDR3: CASKAGPNTGELFF. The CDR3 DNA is TGTGCCAGCAAGGCGGGTCCGAACACCGGGGAGCTGTTTTTT.

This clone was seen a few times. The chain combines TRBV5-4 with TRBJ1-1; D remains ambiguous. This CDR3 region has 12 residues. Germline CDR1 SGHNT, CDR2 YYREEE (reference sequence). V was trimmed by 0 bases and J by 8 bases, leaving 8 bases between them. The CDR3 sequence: CASSLGQAEAFF. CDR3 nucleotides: TGTGCCAGCAGCTTGGGGCAGGCCGAAGCTTTCTTT.

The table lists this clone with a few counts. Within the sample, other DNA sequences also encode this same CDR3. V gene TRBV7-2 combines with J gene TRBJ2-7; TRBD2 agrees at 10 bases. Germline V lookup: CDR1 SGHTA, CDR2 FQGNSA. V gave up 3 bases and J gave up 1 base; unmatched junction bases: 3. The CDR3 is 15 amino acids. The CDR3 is CASSFLAGVSYEQYF. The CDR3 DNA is TGTGCCAGCAGCTTTCTAGCGGGAGTGTCCTACGAGCAGTACTTC. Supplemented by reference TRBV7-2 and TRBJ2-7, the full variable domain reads GAGVSQSPSNKVTEKGKDVELRCDPISGHTALYWYRQSLGQGLEFLIYFQGNSAPDKSGLPSDRFSAERTGGSVSTLTIQRTQQEDSAVYLCASSFLAGVSYEQYFGPGTRLTVT.

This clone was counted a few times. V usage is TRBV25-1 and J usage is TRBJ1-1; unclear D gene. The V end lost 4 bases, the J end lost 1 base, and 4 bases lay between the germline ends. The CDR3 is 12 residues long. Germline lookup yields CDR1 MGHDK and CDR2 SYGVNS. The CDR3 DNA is TGTGCCAGCAGTGGGTGGAACACTGAAGCTTTCTTT. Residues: CASSGWNTEAFF.

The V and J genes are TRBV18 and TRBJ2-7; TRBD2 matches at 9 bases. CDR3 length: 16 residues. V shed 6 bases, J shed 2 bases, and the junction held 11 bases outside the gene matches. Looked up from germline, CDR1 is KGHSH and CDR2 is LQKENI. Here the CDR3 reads CASSTSTSGDPYEQYF. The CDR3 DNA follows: TGTGCCAGCTCTACCTCGACTAGCGGTGACCCCTACGAGCAGTACTTC.

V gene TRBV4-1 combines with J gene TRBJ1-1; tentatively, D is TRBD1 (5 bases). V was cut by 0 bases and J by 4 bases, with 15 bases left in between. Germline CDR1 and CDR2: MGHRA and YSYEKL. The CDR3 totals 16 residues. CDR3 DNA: TGCGCCAGCAGCCAAGAAGGGCAGGGTCGGCGCACTGAAGCTTTCTTT. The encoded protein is CASSQEGQGRRTEAFF.

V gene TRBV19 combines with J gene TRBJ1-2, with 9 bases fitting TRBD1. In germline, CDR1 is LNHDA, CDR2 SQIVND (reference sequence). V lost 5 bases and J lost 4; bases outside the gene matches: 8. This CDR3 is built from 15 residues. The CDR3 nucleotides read TGTGCCAGTAGTGACCCCGGGACAGGGACCTATGGCTACACCTTC. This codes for CASSDPGTGTYGYTF.

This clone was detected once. The chain's CDR3 is CAIPGLAYIYEQYF. The CDR3 DNA follows: TGTGCCATCCCGGGACTCGCTTATATCTACGAGCAGTACTTC. The chain recombines TRBV27 with TRBJ2-7; possibly TRBD2 for D (6 bases). From germline, CDR1 is MNHEY and CDR2 SMNVEV (reference sequence). The V gene lost 10 bases and the J gene lost 3 bases, with 19 bases spanning the gap. This CDR3 has 14 amino acids.

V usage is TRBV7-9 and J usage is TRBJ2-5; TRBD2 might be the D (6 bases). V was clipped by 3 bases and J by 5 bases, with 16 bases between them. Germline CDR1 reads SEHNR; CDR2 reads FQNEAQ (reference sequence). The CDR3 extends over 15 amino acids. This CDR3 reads CASSFARAGSETQYF. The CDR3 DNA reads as TGTGCCAGCAGCTTCGCCAGAGCCGGGAGTGAGACCCAGTACTTC.